The 4 T cell receptor beta chains given below trace back to one sample, sequenced in a study of T cell responses to AZD1222 COVID-19 vaccine (dated by TCRdb to the early 2020s). The protocol used for the library was the immunoSEQ multiplex PCR assay. Drawn from immuneACCESS, this table holds only the in-frame rearrangements with V and J called that TCRdb kept. Clones are partly lost; checked studies trace under half to an unresolved V gene and leave the rest unexplained. This sample comprises approximately 70,000 clones, roughly 90% of them detected only once. The ten largest clones represent under 3% of the sample. In the paper's terms, the time point label means: baseline before first vaccination. The sequencing used peripheral blood, collected on day 0 of AZD1222 vaccination. Source of these receptors: an adult in good health.

J is TRBJ1-5 and V is TRBV11-2, with D unclear. Germline CDR1 is SGHAT and CDR2 is FQNNGV. Trimming pared 1 base from V and 4 bases from J, leaving 5 bases between. There are 13 residues in the CDR3. This chain's CDR3 is CASSLVANQPQHF. The CDR3 region has the DNA TGTGCCAGCAGCTTAGTAGCGAATCAGCCCCAGCATTTT. The variable domain in full, with the rest retrieved from reference TRBV11-2 and TRBJ1-5, is EAGVAQSPRYKIIEKRQSVAFWCNPISGHATLYWYQQILGQGPKLLIQFQNNGVVDDSQLPKDRFSAERLKGVDSTLKIQPAKLEDSAVYLCASSLVANQPQHFGDGTRLSIL.

The rearrangement uses TRBV14 and TRBJ2-1; the D is unclear. CDR3 length: 12 amino acids. Germline V gene sequence: CDR1 SGHDN, CDR2 FVKESK. The V end was cut by 3 bases, the J end by 7 bases, with 7 bases between. CDR3: CASSQVYNEQFF. The CDR3 DNA is TGTGCCAGCAGCCAGGTTTATAATGAGCAGTTCTTC.

The V call is TRBV5-4, the J call TRBJ2-3; 7 positions match TRBD2. This CDR3 is 16 amino acids long. The trim removed 4 bases at V and 3 bases at J, leaving 11 bases unmatched. Germline loops: CDR1 SGHNT, CDR2 YYREEE (reference sequence). DNA for the CDR3: TGTGCCAGCAGCCCAAAAACGGGAGGCGGGACAGATACGCAGTATTTT. It codes for CASSPKTGGGTDTQYF.

The chain carries TRBV7-2 and TRBJ2-7; 10 bases are a match to TRBD2. CDR3 size: 14 residues. Trimming took 1 base from V and 13 from J; bases not matched to a gene: 10. Germline V gene lookup returns CDR1 SGHTA and CDR2 FQGNSA. CDR3 residues: CASSLDLLAGAFYF. CDR3 DNA sequence: TGTGCCAGCAGCTTAGACTTGCTAGCGGGGGCCTTCTACTTC.